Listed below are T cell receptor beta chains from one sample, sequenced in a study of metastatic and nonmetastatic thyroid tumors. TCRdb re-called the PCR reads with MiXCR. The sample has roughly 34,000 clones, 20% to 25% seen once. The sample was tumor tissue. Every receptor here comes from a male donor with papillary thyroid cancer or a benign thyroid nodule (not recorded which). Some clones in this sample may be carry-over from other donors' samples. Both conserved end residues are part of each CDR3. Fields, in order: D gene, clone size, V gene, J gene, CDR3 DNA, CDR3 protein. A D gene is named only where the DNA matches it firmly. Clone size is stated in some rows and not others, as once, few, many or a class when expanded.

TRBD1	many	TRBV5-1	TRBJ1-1	TGCGCCAGCAGCCCCTCTGGACAGGGGGCGTGGAACACTGAAGCTTTCTTT	CASSPSGQGAWNTEAFF
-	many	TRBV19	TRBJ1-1	TGTGCCAGTAGTATAAACAGGGCCGGTGAAGCTTTCTTT	CASSINRAGEAFF
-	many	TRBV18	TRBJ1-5	TGTGCCAGCTCACCGGGGGGTGGTCGCAATCAGCCCCAGCATTTT	CASSPGGGRNQPQHF
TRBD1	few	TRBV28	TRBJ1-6	TGTGCCAGTAGTTTCGAACAGGGGGGCTCACCCCTCCACTTT	CASSFEQGGSPLHF
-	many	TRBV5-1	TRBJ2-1	TGCGCCAGCTCTGTGGGGTCCTACAATGAGCAGTTCTTC	CASSVGSYNEQFF
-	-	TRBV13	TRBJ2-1	TGTGCCAGCAGCTTAGGCCTCTTAGCGTTCTACAATGAGCAGTTCTTC	CASSLGLLAFYNEQFF
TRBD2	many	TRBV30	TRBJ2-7	TGTGCCTGGAGTGTGAGAGGACTAGCGGGAGGGCTCTACGAGCAGTACTTC	CAWSVRGLAGGLYEQYF
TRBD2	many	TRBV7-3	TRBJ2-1	TGTGCCAGCAGTTTAGCGGGAGACTACAATGAGCAGTTCTTC	CASSLAGDYNEQFF
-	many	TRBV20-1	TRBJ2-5	TGCAGTGCTATTAGTTCGGAGACCCAGTACTTC	CSAISSETQYF
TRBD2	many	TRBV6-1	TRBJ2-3	TGTGCCAGCAGTGATCTTGCTAGCGGGGTCGGCACGACGCAGTATTTT	CASSDLASGVGTTQYF
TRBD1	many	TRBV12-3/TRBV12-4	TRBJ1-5	TGTGCCAGCAAACAGGGGGGCAATCAGCCCCAGCATTTT	CASKQGGNQPQHF
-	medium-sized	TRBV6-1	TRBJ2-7	TGTGCCAGCAGTTCCTTAGCGGAGGCCTACGAGCAGTACTTC	CASSSLAEAYEQYF
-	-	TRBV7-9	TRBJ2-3	TGTGCCAGCAGCGCAAGTCAATTAGGAGATACGCAGTATTTT	CASSASQLGDTQYF
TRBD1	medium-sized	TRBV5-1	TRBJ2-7	TGCGCCAGCAGCCGAGACAGGGCCTACGAGCAGTACTTC	CASSRDRAYEQYF
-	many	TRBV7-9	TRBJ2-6	TGTGCCAGCAGCTTAGGACGGTATGGGGCCAACGTCCTGACTTTC	CASSLGRYGANVLTF
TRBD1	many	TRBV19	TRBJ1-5	TGTGCCAGTCGGGACAGAATATATAGCAATCAGCCCCAGCATTTT	CASRDRIYSNQPQHF
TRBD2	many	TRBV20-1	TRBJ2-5	TGCAGTGCTTTGAGGACTAGATCAACAGAGACCCAGTACTTC	CSALRTRSTETQYF
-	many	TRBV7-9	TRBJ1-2	TGTGCCAGCAGCTTAGTAGGGGGAGGCTACACCTTC	CASSLVGGGYTF
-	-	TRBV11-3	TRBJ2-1	TGTGCCAGCAGCGGGGACGGGGATGAGCAGTTCTTC	CASSGDGDEQFF
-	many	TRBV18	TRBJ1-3	TGTGCCAGCTCACCCGACAAAACCTCTGGAAACACCATATATTTT	CASSPDKTSGNTIYF
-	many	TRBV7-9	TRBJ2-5	TGTGCCAGCAGCTTATTTGGAGAGACCCAGTACTTC	CASSLFGETQYF
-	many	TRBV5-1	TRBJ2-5	TGCGCCAGCAGCTTGGGTGGTAGTGAGGCCACCCAGTACTTC	CASSLGGSEATQYF
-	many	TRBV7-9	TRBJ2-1	TGTGCCAGCAGCCCTCGAATAGGGATCTACAATGAGCAGTTCTTC	CASSPRIGIYNEQFF
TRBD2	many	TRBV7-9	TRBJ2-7	TGCGCCAGCAGCTTAAGCGGGAGGGCCGACGAGCAGTACTTC	CASSLSGRADEQYF
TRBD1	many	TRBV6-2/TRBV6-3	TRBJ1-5	TGTGCCAGCAGTTCCCTTCGGACAGGGCAAGGCAATCAGCCCCAGCATTTT	CASSSLRTGQGNQPQHF
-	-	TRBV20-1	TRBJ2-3	TGCAGTGCTGACGCGACGACCTTCACAGATACGCAGTATTTT	CSADATTFTDTQYF
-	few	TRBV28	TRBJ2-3	TGTGCCAGCAGTGCTCCTAGCCTAACAGATACGCAGTATTTT	CASSAPSLTDTQYF
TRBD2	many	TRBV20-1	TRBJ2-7	TGCAGTGCTAGAACTCCTAGCGGAGGGTACTACGAGCAGTACTTC	CSARTPSGGYYEQYF
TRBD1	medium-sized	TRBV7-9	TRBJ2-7	TGTGCCGGGACCGCGACAGGGAGCTCCTACGAGCAGTACTTC	CAGTATGSSYEQYF
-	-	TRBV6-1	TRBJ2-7	TGTGCCAGTTCGACAGTCTCCTACGAGCAGTACTTC	CASSTVSYEQYF
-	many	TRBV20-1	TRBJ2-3	TGCAGTGCTGCTTGGGGAGGAGGGACAGATACGCAGTATTTT	CSAAWGGGTDTQYF
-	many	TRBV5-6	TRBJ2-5	TGTGCCAGCAGCTTGCCCGGGACCAAAGAGGGGACCCAGTACTTC	CASSLPGTKEGTQYF
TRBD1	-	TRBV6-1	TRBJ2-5	TGTGCCAGCAGCACCCTCGGACAGGGGATAAGGGAGACCCAGTACTTC	CASSTLGQGIRETQYF
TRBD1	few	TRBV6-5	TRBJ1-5	TGTGCCAGCAGTTTCACAGGGGCTGGCAATCAGCCCCAGCATTTT	CASSFTGAGNQPQHF
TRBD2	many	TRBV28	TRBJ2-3	TGTGCCAGCAGTTTGGGACTAGCGGGAGTACGGGCAGATACGCAGTATTTT	CASSLGLAGVRADTQYF
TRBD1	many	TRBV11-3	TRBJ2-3	TGTGCCAGCAGCCAGGACAGGGTCTACGATACGCAGTATTTT	CASSQDRVYDTQYF
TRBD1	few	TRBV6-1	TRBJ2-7	TGTGCCAGCAGACCAATCGAGGACAGGGAAAGGCAGTACTTC	CASRPIEDRERQYF
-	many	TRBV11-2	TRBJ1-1	TGTGCCAGCAGCTTAACAGGGTTCGAAGCTTTCTTT	CASSLTGFEAFF
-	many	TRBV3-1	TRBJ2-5	TGTGCCAGCAGCCAAGAGAGATTGCTGTGGCAGACCCAGTACTTC	CASSQERLLWQTQYF
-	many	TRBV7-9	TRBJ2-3	TGTGCCAGCAGCTTATCCGGGAGCGCAGATACGCAGTATTTT	CASSLSGSADTQYF
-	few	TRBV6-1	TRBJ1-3	TGTGCCAGCAGTGAAGGTGCCCACTTCGAAAACACCATATATTTT	CASSEGAHFENTIYF
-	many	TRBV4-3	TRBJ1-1	TGCGCCAGCAGTCGGACCACGAACACTGAAGCTTTCTTT	CASSRTTNTEAFF